This T cell receptor beta chain was obtained from a study of blood T cell repertoires in COVID-19. Study at large: Spain, Italy and the United States supplied samples that represented acute and convalescent COVID-19. PBMCs, B-cell-depleted T cells, or T cells were the source of the cDNA or gDNA that made up the material.

Germline V CDR1 and CDR2: SGHVS, FQNEAQ. This CDR3 contains 15 residues. Trimming pared 6 bases from V and 5 bases from J, leaving 19 bases between. Study processing details: For nucleated cells, counts were estimated from reference gene primer amplification. The data were produced by immunoSEQ multiplex PCR, yet TCRdb's version contains in-frame clones alone and is incomplete. V and J calls plus clone size are reproduced from that table; the DNA served to infer D and trimming. In the table there are around 220,000 clones, around 80% of which are singletons. The sequenced sample consisted of peripheral blood. The rearrangement links TRBV7-8 to TRBJ2-5; a weak D match, TRBD2 (6 bases). The sequence derives from a human donor in a cohort sampled during active COVID-19. CDR3 region: CASRDPGLLWETQYF. The CDR3 region has the DNA TGTGCCAGCAGGGATCCGGGACTTTTGTGGGAGACCCAGTACTTC.